The clone carrying this T cell receptor (beta chain) was picked up one time. This record belongs to a study of OX40 agonist ivuxolimab in advanced cancers. At the level of the study: Among those enrolled, mean age was about 60 years (range about 23 to 85) and about 79% were male. Allowance was made for prior anti-PD-1, anti-PD-L1 or anti-CTLA-4 therapy, and approximately 41% had some.

This CDR3 has 13 amino acids. Per germline, CDR1 WNHNN and CDR2 SYGVQD (reference sequence). V dropped 4 bases and J dropped 5 bases, with 8 bases sitting between them. Here immunoSEQ multiplex PCR was the method, and the copy in TCRdb shows in-frame clones only, minus some. The sample holds tens of thousands of clones, 85% to 90% seen once. The sample in question was CD4+ or CD8+ T cells sorted from blood, obtained in a trial of the OX40 agonist ivuxolimab. V is TRBV10-1 and J is TRBJ2-2, with D perhaps TRBD2 (5 bases). This TCR was recovered from an adult with an advanced solid tumor such as melanoma, head and neck, liver or kidney cancer. CDR3 coding DNA: TGCGCCAGCAGTGGAGGGTTGACCGGGGAGCTGTTTTTT. This sequence encodes CASSGGLTGELFF.